These T cell receptor beta chains were read from a single sample in a study of post-analysis software for immune sequencing data. TCRdb fed the PCR reads into MiXCR, producing one record per CDR3 protein. This table holds hundreds of thousands of distinct CDR3 sequences, approximately 30% found once. The sample was blood. The receptors were sampled from a girl aged 10-17 years with multiple sclerosis. Each CDR3 is given with its conserved first and last residue. The D gene is left open where the match is weak. Rows may omit the clone size; those that give it use once, few, many or a size class.

J gene | clone size | V gene | D gene | CDR3 DNA | CDR3 protein
TRBJ2-5 | - | TRBV7-2 | TRBD2 | TGTGCCAGCAGCAGGACTAGCGCCCAAGAGACCCAGTACTTC | CASSRTSAQETQYF
TRBJ1-2 | few | TRBV7-6 | TRBD1 | TGTGCCAGCAGCTCAGATCGGGACAGGGGACATGGCTACACCTTC | CASSSDRDRGHGYTF
TRBJ2-7 | - | TRBV28 | - | TGTGCCAGCTTGGGGTTCCCCTACGAGCAGTACTTC | CASLGFPYEQYF
TRBJ1-5 | - | TRBV12-3/TRBV12-4 | - | TGTGCCAGCAGTCCTCCGGGTCGAGGGAATCAGCCCCAGCATTTT | CASSPPGRGNQPQHF
TRBJ2-5 | few | TRBV6-6 | TRBD1 | TGTGCCAGCAGTAACAGGGGGGATAGGGCCCAGTACTTC | CASSNRGDRAQYF
TRBJ2-5 | - | TRBV5-5 | - | TGTGCCAGCAGCTTGGAATGGGGGCTGCAAGAGACCCAGTACTTC | CASSLEWGLQETQYF
TRBJ2-7 | - | TRBV7-2 | TRBD2 | TGTGCCAGCAGCGTTAGCGGGGGGGCCCTCGAGCAGTACTTC | CASSVSGGALEQYF
TRBJ2-7 | few | TRBV7-2 | TRBD1 | TGTGCCAGCAGCTCTGACCCCGGGACAGGGGAGTACTTC | CASSSDPGTGEYF
TRBJ2-4 | - | TRBV5-1 | TRBD2 | TGCGCCAGCAGCTTGGGACTAGCGGGAGGGCACATTCAGTACTTC | CASSLGLAGGHIQYF
TRBJ2-1 | few | TRBV20-1 | TRBD2 | TGCAGTGCAAAACTAGCGGGGGGGATCTACAATGAGCAGTTCTTC | CSAKLAGGIYNEQFF
TRBJ2-3 | - | TRBV7-2 | - | TGTGCCAGCAGCTCCCCGGCTCTTGATACGCAGTATTTT | CASSSPALDTQYF
TRBJ2-1 | - | TRBV7-9 | - | TGTGCCAGCAGCCCACTAGGGCCTTCGGCGAATGAGCAGTTCTTC | CASSPLGPSANEQFF
TRBJ1-2 | many | TRBV6-5 | TRBD1 | TGTGCCAGCAACACCTACAGGGGGCAAGGCTACACCTTC | CASNTYRGQGYTF
TRBJ2-2 | - | TRBV27 | - | TGTGCCAGCAGCCCCTCGGGAGCTTACACCGGGGAGCTGTTTTTT | CASSPSGAYTGELFF
TRBJ2-1 | - | TRBV15 | TRBD1 | TGTGCCACCGGGAGGACAGGGGCCAATGAGCAGTTCTTC | CATGRTGANEQFF
TRBJ2-2 | - | TRBV5-1 | - | TGCGCCACAGGCCCGAACACCGGGGAGCTGTTTTTT | CATGPNTGELFF
TRBJ2-3 | - | TRBV4-3 | TRBD2 | TGCGCCAGCAGCCAAGATCGGGAGGCACCCACAGATACGCAGTATTTT | CASSQDREAPTDTQYF
TRBJ2-5 | few | TRBV7-9 | TRBD1 | TGTGCCAGCAGCAACAGGGACAGGAGAAACCAAGAGACCCAGTACTTC | CASSNRDRRNQETQYF
TRBJ1-2 | - | TRBV7-2 | TRBD1 | TGTGCCAGCAGCTTAGTTACAGGGGACTATGGCTACACCTTC | CASSLVTGDYGYTF
TRBJ2-1 | - | TRBV2 | - | TGTGCCAGCAGTGAAGACAAGCCTACGGAGCAGTTCTTC | CASSEDKPTEQFF
TRBJ1-5 | few | TRBV20-1 | TRBD1 | TGCAGTGCTAGCCCCCGACAGGGGTCCAACCAGCCCCAGCATTTT | CSASPRQGSNQPQHF
TRBJ1-5 | once | TRBV4-1 | - | TGCGCCAGCAGCCAAGTTCCGCTTCCCCGTCCGAGTGGCAATCAGCCCCAGCATTTT | CASSQVPLPRPSGNQPQHF
TRBJ1-5 | - | TRBV20-1 | - | TGCAGTGCTAGGTCGGCCGGGACTGTCATCATCTCGCCCCAGCATTTT | CSARSAGTVIISPQHF
TRBJ1-4 | - | TRBV7-2 | - | TGTGCCAGCAGCTTAGAACCAGGAGCCACTGAAAAACTGTTTTTT | CASSLEPGATEKLFF
TRBJ2-6 | - | TRBV20-1 | - | TGCAGTGCGACCCCTGGACCCTCTGGGGCCAACGTCCTGACTTTC | CSATPGPSGANVLTF
TRBJ2-1 | - | TRBV7-2 | - | TGTGCCAGCAGCCTTACACGTTCAGGTCACAATGAGCAGTTCTTC | CASSLTRSGHNEQFF
TRBJ2-1 | many | TRBV12-3/TRBV12-4 | TRBD2 | TGTGCCAGCAGTTTATGGGCTAGCGGGCGAGCCCCTGACAATGAGCAGTTCTTC | CASSLWASGRAPDNEQFF
TRBJ2-1 | - | TRBV18 | TRBD1 | TGTGCCAGCCATACACTGACAGGGTATAATGAGCAGTTCTTC | CASHTLTGYNEQFF
TRBJ1-5 | few | TRBV4-3 | - | TGCGCCAGCAGCCATTCGGTGTCGAGCAATCAGCCCCAGCATTTT | CASSHSVSSNQPQHF
TRBJ1-2 | - | TRBV6-6 | TRBD1 | TGTGCCGCCTGGTTCCGGCCGGAGGGGGCTTATGGCTACACCTTC | CAAWFRPEGAYGYTF
TRBJ2-3 | few | TRBV5-1 | - | TGCGCCAGCAGCCTTCTTGGAGCGCAGTATTTT | CASSLLGAQYF
TRBJ1-5 | - | TRBV28 | - | TGTGCCAGCAGTTTAGTAATCCAGCCCCAGCATTTT | CASSLVIQPQHF
TRBJ1-2 | many | TRBV4-2 | TRBD1 | TGTGCCAGCAGCCCGACAGGGGCTAACTATGGCTACACCTTC | CASSPTGANYGYTF
TRBJ2-1 | few | TRBV28 | TRBD2 | TGTGCCAGTCAAGCCCTACTAGCGGGATACAGAGAGCGGTACAATGAGCAGTTCTTC | CASQALLAGYRERYNEQFF
TRBJ1-5 | few | TRBV6-2/TRBV6-3 | - | TGTGCCACCCGGCGAGAACTGACCAATCAGCCCCAGCATTTT | CATRRELTNQPQHF
TRBJ2-1 | - | TRBV28 | - | TGTGCCAGCAGTCCCCCAGGGGATCCGGGCTACAATGAGCAGTTCTTC | CASSPPGDPGYNEQFF
TRBJ1-1 | few | TRBV5-6 | TRBD1 | TGTGCCAGCAGCGTTTATGCCGGGACAGGTGAAGCTTTCTTT | CASSVYAGTGEAFF
TRBJ1-4 | - | TRBV28 | - | TGTGCCAGCAGCGAAGGAGGTCCTAATGAAAAACTGTTTTTT | CASSEGGPNEKLFF
TRBJ2-7 | few | TRBV9 | - | TGTGCCAGCAGCCCCAAACTAGGGTCCTACGAGCAGTACTTC | CASSPKLGSYEQYF
TRBJ2-3 | - | TRBV20-1 | - | TGCAGTGCGGAGGCTCTGCGAGGGGCCCCGTTCGGCGATACGCAGTATTTT | CSAEALRGAPFGDTQYF
TRBJ2-3 | few | TRBV3-1 | - | TGTGCCAGCAGCGCCCGGGACCCAGGGGGGGATACGCAGTATTTT | CASSARDPGGDTQYF
TRBJ2-3 | few | TRBV7-2 | - | TGTGCCAGCAGCTTAGGGCAGGGAATTATAGATACGCAGTATTTT | CASSLGQGIIDTQYF
TRBJ2-1 | few | TRBV7-9 | - | TGTGCCAGCAGCCCGGGTTGGTCGGATGAGCAGTTCTTC | CASSPGWSDEQFF
TRBJ2-2 | - | TRBV12-3/TRBV12-4 | - | TGTGCCAGCAGCGCCACAGGACCCACCGGGGAGCTGTTTTTT | CASSATGPTGELFF
TRBJ2-3 | many | TRBV20-1 | TRBD2 | TGCAGTGCTAGTAGCGGGACGGGGGATACGCAGTATTTT | CSASSGTGDTQYF
TRBJ1-2 | few | TRBV20-1 | - | TGCAGTACTCCTATGACCTATGGCTACACCTTC | CSTPMTYGYTF
TRBJ2-5 | few | TRBV29-1 | - | TGCAGCCCTAGAGGAGTTCGGGAAGAGACCCAGTACTTC | CSPRGVREETQYF
TRBJ2-1 | many | TRBV20-1 | TRBD2 | TGCAGTGCTACCCGGACTAGCGTTGAGCAGTTCTTC | CSATRTSVEQFF
TRBJ1-5 | few | TRBV12-3/TRBV12-4 | - | TGTGCCAGCAGCCCTTCATTAGGGCAGCCCCAGCATTTT | CASSPSLGQPQHF
TRBJ1-1 | - | TRBV12-3/TRBV12-4 | - | TGTGCCAGCAGTTTACGTATCACTGAAGCTTTCTTT | CASSLRITEAFF